These T cell receptor beta chains were read from a single sample in a study of T cells in Graves' hyperthyroidism and ophthalmopathy. Each CDR3 protein is one row after TCRdb ran MiXCR on the multiplex PCR reads. Of under 350,000 distinct CDR3 sequences listed, roughly 13% are singletons. Sequencing was performed on blood. These receptors were taken from a woman in her forties with Graves' hyperthyroidism. The CDR3 runs from the conserved cysteine through the conserved F or W. Fields, in order: V gene, D gene, clone size, J gene, CDR3 protein, CDR3 DNA. D genes are given only for firm matches. Size is omitted from some rows. Given values are once, few, many or a class for expanded clones.

V: TRBV5-4; D: TRBD1; size: -; J: TRBJ2-1; CDR3: CASSLDRGRYNEQFF; DNA: TGTGCCAGCAGCTTGGACAGGGGGCGTTACAATGAGCAGTTCTTC
V: TRBV12-3/TRBV12-4; D: TRBD1; size: many; J: TRBJ2-6; CDR3: CASRRTGTGLPRVDVLTF; DNA: TGTGCCAGCAGACGTACCGGGACAGGGCTTCCCAGGGTGGACGTCCTGACTTTC
V: TRBV3-1; D: TRBD1; size: many; J: TRBJ1-3; CDR3: CASSRLGQPGNTIYF; DNA: TGTGCCAGCAGCCGGTTGGGACAGCCGGGAAACACCATATATTTT
V: TRBV6-2/TRBV6-3; D: -; size: few; J: TRBJ1-6; CDR3: CASSSYPPGASSYNSPLHF; DNA: TGTGCCAGCAGTTCCTATCCGCCGGGGGCCAGCTCCTATAATTCACCCCTCCACTTT
V: TRBV11-2; D: TRBD2; size: many; J: TRBJ2-5; CDR3: CASSLGGLAGLKTQYF; DNA: TGTGCCAGCAGCTTAGGCGGCCTAGCGGGTCTGAAGACCCAGTACTTC
V: TRBV18; D: -; size: -; J: TRBJ2-1; CDR3: CASSPGQSVYNEQFF; DNA: TGTGCCAGCTCACCGGGGCAGTCGGTCTACAATGAGCAGTTCTTC
V: TRBV27; D: -; size: few; J: TRBJ2-2; CDR3: CASRVVAGTGELFF; DNA: TGTGCCAGCAGGGTGGTTGCAGGCACCGGGGAGCTGTTTTTT
V: TRBV5-1; D: -; size: many; J: TRBJ2-3; CDR3: CASSSGRGTDTQYF; DNA: TGCGCCAGCAGCAGTGGCAGGGGCACAGATACGCAGTATTTT
V: TRBV3-1; D: -; size: many; J: TRBJ1-1; CDR3: CASSQRQQNTEAFF; DNA: TGTGCCAGCAGCCAAAGACAGCAGAACACTGAAGCTTTCTTT
V: TRBV28; D: -; size: -; J: TRBJ2-7; CDR3: CASQGKYEQYF; DNA: TGTGCCAGCCAGGGTAAATACGAGCAGTACTTC
V: TRBV28; D: -; size: many; J: TRBJ1-2; CDR3: CASRNPQGGYTF; DNA: TGTGCCAGCAGGAATCCGCAGGGGGGCTACACCTTC
V: TRBV2; D: TRBD2; size: few; J: TRBJ2-5; CDR3: CASSKAKTSGLRETQYF; DNA: TGTGCCAGCAGTAAGGCTAAGACTAGCGGGTTGAGAGAGACCCAGTACTTC
V: TRBV3-1; D: -; size: many; J: TRBJ1-1; CDR3: CASSQADTEAFF; DNA: TGTGCCAGCAGCCAAGCGGACACTGAAGCTTTCTTT
V: TRBV6-1; D: -; size: many; J: TRBJ2-7; CDR3: CASSSQGPRLTYEQYF; DNA: TGTGCCAGCAGTTCCCAAGGACCACGGCTAACCTACGAGCAGTACTTC
V: TRBV6-5; D: -; size: many; J: TRBJ2-7; CDR3: CASSYQPGLGYEQYF; DNA: TGTGCCAGCAGTTACCAGCCTGGACTGGGCTACGAGCAGTACTTC
V: TRBV2; D: TRBD2; size: many; J: TRBJ2-7; CDR3: CATRTSGSAEQYF; DNA: TGTGCCACCCGGACTAGCGGCTCAGCGGAGCAGTACTTC
V: TRBV9; D: -; size: -; J: TRBJ2-1; CDR3: CASSVVGGEQFF; DNA: TGTGCCAGCAGCGTAGTGGGTGGGGAGCAGTTCTTC
V: TRBV5-5; D: TRBD1; size: few; J: TRBJ1-5; CDR3: CASSHGTGVQPQHF; DNA: TGTGCCAGCAGCCACGGGACAGGGGTTCAGCCCCAGCATTTT
V: TRBV30; D: -; size: few; J: TRBJ2-1; CDR3: CALDGTMFF; DNA: TGTGCCTTGGACGGAACTATGTTCTTC
V: TRBV20-1; D: -; size: many; J: TRBJ2-3; CDR3: CSARRTDTQYF; DNA: TGCAGTGCCCGGCGAACAGATACGCAGTATTTT
V: TRBV28; D: TRBD1; size: many; J: TRBJ1-5; CDR3: CASLETGRQPQHF; DNA: TGTGCCAGTCTGGAGACAGGGCGTCAGCCCCAGCATTTT
V: TRBV6-1; D: TRBD2; size: many; J: TRBJ2-5; CDR3: CASSIAGGDQETQYF; DNA: TGTGCCAGCTCGATTGCGGGAGGCGACCAAGAGACCCAGTACTTC
V: TRBV7-9; D: -; size: -; J: TRBJ1-1; CDR3: CASSLATVYTEAFF; DNA: TGTGCCAGCAGCTTAGCCACAGTTTACACTGAAGCTTTCTTT
V: TRBV10-3; D: -; size: many; J: TRBJ2-7; CDR3: CAISETRDGPYEQYF; DNA: TGTGCCATCAGTGAGACCCGGGACGGACCCTACGAGCAGTACTTC
V: TRBV3-1; D: -; size: many; J: TRBJ2-7; CDR3: CASSQSLAAYEQYF; DNA: TGTGCCAGCAGCCAATCTCTGGCAGCCTACGAGCAGTACTTC
V: TRBV5-1; D: TRBD1; size: many; J: TRBJ1-5; CDR3: CASSWGTGRDQPQHF; DNA: TGCGCCAGCAGCTGGGGGACAGGTCGTGATCAGCCCCAGCATTTT
V: TRBV5-1; D: -; size: many; J: TRBJ2-1; CDR3: CASSLDFDEQFF; DNA: TGCGCCAGCAGCTTGGACTTCGATGAGCAGTTCTTC
V: TRBV7-6; D: -; size: many; J: TRBJ2-3; CDR3: CASSRIADAQDTQYF; DNA: TGTGCCAGCAGCCGAATTGCGGATGCTCAAGATACGCAGTATTTT
V: TRBV3-1; D: TRBD2; size: few; J: TRBJ2-2; CDR3: CASSQERVSGTGELFF; DNA: TGTGCCAGCAGCCAAGAGCGGGTTAGCGGGACCGGGGAGCTGTTTTTT
V: TRBV3-1; D: -; size: many; J: TRBJ2-7; CDR3: CASSLLARGSYEQYF; DNA: TGTGCCAGCAGCCTGTTAGCTCGGGGCTCCTACGAGCAGTACTTC
V: TRBV3-1; D: -; size: many; J: TRBJ1-1; CDR3: CASSKSEGYEAFF; DNA: TGTGCCAGCAGCAAAAGTGAAGGGTATGAAGCTTTCTTT
V: TRBV27; D: -; size: many; J: TRBJ1-5; CDR3: CASSPANQPQHF; DNA: TGTGCCAGCAGTCCAGCCAATCAGCCCCAGCATTTT
V: TRBV28; D: TRBD1; size: many; J: TRBJ2-4; CDR3: CASSLILGGQGYIQYF; DNA: TGTGCCAGCAGTTTGATTCTCGGAGGACAGGGGTACATTCAGTACTTC
V: TRBV30; D: -; size: -; J: TRBJ1-6; CDR3: CAWSTKRNSPLHF; DNA: TGTGCCTGGAGTACTAAGAGAAATTCACCCCTCCACTTT
V: TRBV7-2; D: TRBD2; size: many; J: TRBJ2-1; CDR3: CASSPSGWNEQFF; DNA: TGTGCCAGCAGCCCTAGCGGGTGGAATGAGCAGTTCTTC
V: TRBV12-3/TRBV12-4; D: -; size: few; J: TRBJ1-6; CDR3: CASSWGPSEGSPLHF; DNA: TGTGCCAGCAGTTGGGGGCCATCAGAGGGGTCACCCCTCCACTTT
V: TRBV7-2; D: -; size: many; J: TRBJ1-4; CDR3: CASSTRGVNEKLFF; DNA: TGTGCCAGCAGCACAAGGGGAGTTAATGAAAAACTGTTTTTT
V: TRBV2; D: -; size: many; J: TRBJ2-5; CDR3: CASSPTVLRETQYF; DNA: TGTGCCAGCAGCCCGACAGTCCTCAGGGAGACCCAGTACTTC
V: TRBV6-1; D: TRBD1; size: many; J: TRBJ1-1; CDR3: CASRRDRGRNTEAFF; DNA: TGTGCCAGCAGAAGGGACAGGGGGAGGAACACTGAAGCTTTCTTT
V: TRBV12-5; D: TRBD2; size: -; J: TRBJ2-1; CDR3: CASGLVVAGGQYNEQFF; DNA: TGTGCTAGTGGTTTGGTTGTAGCGGGAGGTCAATACAATGAGCAGTTCTTC
V: TRBV6-2/TRBV6-3; D: -; size: -; J: TRBJ2-6; CDR3: CASRTAILSGANVLTF; DNA: TGTGCCAGCAGGACCGCCATTCTCTCTGGGGCCAACGTCCTGACTTTC
V: TRBV11-2; D: -; size: many; J: TRBJ1-2; CDR3: CASSLSRGGMGYTF; DNA: TGTGCCAGCAGCTTATCCCGGGGGGGGATGGGCTACACCTTC
V: TRBV14; D: -; size: few; J: TRBJ2-7; CDR3: CASSQDVRDEQYF; DNA: TGTGCCAGCAGCCAAGATGTACGAGACGAGCAGTACTTC
V: TRBV2; D: -; size: many; J: TRBJ1-2; CDR3: CATRVSYGYTF; DNA: TGTGCCACCCGGGTTTCCTATGGCTACACCTTC
V: TRBV11-2; D: -; size: many; J: TRBJ1-1; CDR3: CASSFMGGTEAFF; DNA: TGTGCCAGCAGCTTTATGGGGGGCACTGAAGCTTTCTTT
V: TRBV2; D: -; size: -; J: TRBJ1-5; CDR3: CASSYTSGYPQHF; DNA: TGTGCCAGCAGTTATACCTCAGGGTACCCCCAGCATTTT
V: TRBV2; D: TRBD2; size: many; J: TRBJ2-7; CDR3: CASSEGGLAGDEQYF; DNA: TGTGCCAGCAGTGAAGGAGGACTAGCGGGAGACGAGCAGTACTTC
V: TRBV20-1; D: TRBD1; size: many; J: TRBJ1-1; CDR3: CSAGQDIEAFF; DNA: TGCAGTGCTGGACAGGACATTGAAGCTTTCTTT
V: TRBV5-8; D: TRBD2; size: few; J: TRBJ2-1; CDR3: CASREGLAGVEQFF; DNA: TGTGCCAGCAGGGAAGGACTAGCGGGAGTCGAGCAGTTCTTC
V: TRBV20-1; D: TRBD1; size: many; J: TRBJ1-4; CDR3: CSARSGQGDEKLFF; DNA: TGCAGTGCTAGATCCGGACAGGGCGATGAAAAACTGTTTTTT
V: TRBV7-2; D: -; size: -; J: TRBJ2-3; CDR3: CASSRNIGAGSTDTQYF; DNA: TGTGCCAGCAGCCGAAATATAGGCGCGGGGAGCACAGATACGCAGTATTTT
V: TRBV6-1; D: -; size: many; J: TRBJ2-1; CDR3: CASSISGYNEQFF; DNA: TGTGCCAGCAGTATTAGCGGTTACAATGAGCAGTTCTTC
V: TRBV29-1; D: TRBD2; size: many; J: TRBJ2-3; CDR3: CSVLAGITDTQYF; DNA: TGCAGCGTTTTAGCGGGGATCACAGATACGCAGTATTTT